This TCR beta chain is drawn from a study of blood T cell repertoires in COVID-19. Study-level information: Donors in the United States, Italy and Spain gave samples during acute or convalescent COVID-19. PBMCs, B-cell-depleted T cells, or T cells were the source of the cDNA or gDNA that made up the material.

TCRdb's table, derived via immunoSEQ multiplex PCR, lists solely in-frame clones and lacks some. The sample has 270,000 or so clones, about four fifths seen once. The CDR3 contains 17 residues. The germline CDR1 and CDR2 sequences are LGHDT and YNNKEL (reference sequence). V was clipped by 0 bases and J by 1 base, with 13 bases between them. The rearrangement uses TRBV3-1 (or the pseudogene TRBV3-2) and TRBJ1-3; a possible D gene is TRBD1 (5 bases). The sample consisted of peripheral blood. The sequence was collected from a human donor with COVID-19, enrolled during active disease. The donor label of this sample is uncertain. The DNA for the CDR3 is TGTGCCAGCAGCCAAGATTGGGGGGAAAATTCTGGAAACACCATATATTTT. Amino acid sequence: CASSQDWGENSGNTIYF.